A few counts support the clone carrying this T cell receptor beta chain. Its antigen is not known. TCRdb keeps only in-frame clones here, not all; method: immunoSEQ multiplex PCR. The sample has around 150,000 clones, roughly 90% seen once; the top ten hold 1.5% to 2%. V was pared by 2 bases and J by 3 bases, with 6 bases of the junction left unmatched. From germline, CDR1 is SGDLS and CDR2 YYNGEE. CDR3 length: 16 amino acids. The data stem from a study of T cell responses to AZD1222 COVID-19 vaccine. Study overall: Combined were second doses at about 4 or about 12 weeks. Notes on the study in general: The span of vaccine-associated CD4 TCRs extended across spike, with dominance at 160-218 and 743-854. Repertoires in all cases were sampled only once the peak T cell response had passed.

This chain connects TRBV9 to TRBJ2-5, with 11 bases lining up with TRBD2. This TCR derives from an adult in good health. Sample: peripheral blood, taken on day 0 of AZD1222 vaccination. The CDR3 sequence is CASSVLAGLAEETQYF. The CDR3 DNA is TGTGCCAGCAGCGTTTTGGCGGGACTAGCGGAAGAGACCCAGTACTTC.